This TCR beta chain emerged from a study of shared clonotypes between healthy human individuals. Generated by immunoSEQ multiplex PCR, the TCRdb table keeps only in-frame clones and is missing some. Of over 400,000 clones in the sample, about 85% are singletons; the top ten hold approximately 12%. About this clone: With a much larger clone just one base away, this may be a read error. Additional DNA sequences in this sample encode the identical CDR3.

V was cut by 1 base and J by 2 bases, with 24 bases left in between. CDR3 length: 19 residues. The germline gives CDR1 SEHNR, CDR2 FQNEAQ (reference sequence). The sequence was collected from a woman in her thirties or forties in good health. Some clones in this sample may be carry-over from other donors' samples. The chain has TRBV7-9 and TRBJ2-7; TRBD2 is a possible D gene (6 bases). Sequencing used PBMCs. As DNA, the CDR3 is TGTGCCAGCAGCTTAGGGACCAGCGGGTACAAGACTTACCCCTACGAGCAGTACTTC. It encodes CASSLGTSGYKTYPYEQYF.